This T cell receptor beta chain was found in a study of glioma-infiltrating T cells after dendritic cell vaccination. Overall study: At biweekly intervals, patients got three intradermal dendritic cell vaccine injections. Study-wide points: Higher TCR clonality did not directly relate to longer survival.

The assay was immunoSEQ multiplex PCR, and TCRdb's table has in-frame clones only and misses some. This sample has about 58,000 clones; just under 85% occur once, and the top ten carry 15% to 18%. To note about this clone: Its antigen is unidentified.

The germline gives CDR1 SGHRS, CDR2 YFSETQ. The CDR3 consists of 15 residues. The germline V and J ends were trimmed by 6 bases and 0 bases, with 16 bases remaining between them. As to time point: after dendritic cell vaccination, including at tumor progression/relapse. The rearrangement joins TRBV5-1 to TRBJ2-7; the D gene is possibly TRBD2 (6 bases). The clonotype comes from a human donor with glioblastoma. The sample here was blood, taken after dendritic cell vaccination. The CDR3 DNA follows: TGCGCCAGCACCGGCGGGGACGAGAGCTCCTACGAGCAGTACTTC. This encodes CASTGGDESSYEQYF.